The 28 T cell receptor beta chains below were found in one sample sequenced in a study of shared clonotypes between healthy human individuals. TCRdb keeps only in-frame clones here, not all; method: immunoSEQ multiplex PCR. This sample has millions of clones, with around nine tenths found just once. Sample: naive CD4+ T cells sorted from blood. Described subset: CD45RA+ positively selected. The receptors shown here come from a man younger than 30 in good health.

This clone was observed once. The chain joins TRBV4-1 to TRBJ2-1; 15 nucleotides agree with TRBD2. This CDR3 has 17 residues. V lost 4 bases and J lost 5; bases outside the gene matches: 6. Per germline, CDR1 MGHRA and CDR2 YSYEKL. The CDR3 nucleotides are TGCGCCAGCAGCCCTGGACTAGCGGGGGGGCCCCACAATGAGCAGTTCTTC. Amino acids: CASSPGLAGGPHNEQFF.

J is TRBJ2-7 and V is TRBV19, with TRBD1 matching over 8 bases. The germline gives CDR1 LNHDA, CDR2 SQIVND (reference sequence). The V gene end was trimmed by 7 bases and the J gene end by 0 bases; junction bases not matched to a gene: 5. The CDR3 has 14 amino acids. This CDR3 is CASTRTGNSYEQYF. The CDR3 DNA follows: TGTGCCAGTACCAGGACAGGGAACTCCTACGAGCAGTACTTC.

This chain joins TRBV30 and TRBJ2-7; D is perhaps TRBD1 (5 bases). Germline V gives CDR1 GTSNPN, CDR2 SVGIG (reference sequence). V was cut by 2 bases and J by 4 bases, with 12 bases left in between. The CDR3 is made up of 13 amino acids. The CDR3 coding sequence is TGTGCCTGGAGTATCCAGGGCTCGTACGAGCAGTACTTC. Its protein is CAWSIQGSYEQYF.

A few counts support this clone. Other DNA sequences in this sample translate to the same CDR3. The V gene is TRBV10-3, the J gene TRBJ2-1; a possible D gene is TRBD2 (5 bases). The CDR3 has 12 amino acids. Germline CDR1 ENHRY, CDR2 SYGVKD. V gave up 2 bases and J gave up 6 bases, with 5 bases separating them. CDR3 bases: TGTGCCATCAGTGAGCGGGGCAATGAGCAGTTCTTC. The encoded protein is CAISERGNEQFF.

The chain uses TRBV6-5 and TRBJ2-7; the D gene is possibly TRBD2 (6 bases). Germline CDR1 MNHEY, CDR2 SVGAGI. Trimming took 6 bases from V and 2 from J, leaving 17 bases between them. This CDR3 spans 15 amino acids. In DNA, the CDR3 is TGTGCCAGCAGAAGGACTGATAGCGGCACCTACGAGCAGTACTTC. Translating gives CASRRTDSGTYEQYF.

Only a few counts were recorded for this clone. This CDR3 is also generated by other DNA sequences in the sample. The V gene is TRBV7-9, the J gene TRBJ1-2; unclear D gene. Trimming left V 3 bases short and J 0 bases short, with 5 bases between. The germline CDR1 and CDR2 sequences are SEHNR and FQNEAQ (reference sequence). The CDR3 totals 13 residues. CDR3 residues: CASSLTSNYGYTF. The CDR3 region has the DNA TGTGCCAGCAGCTTGACCTCTAACTATGGCTACACCTTC.

This chain connects TRBV5-1 to TRBJ1-2; 8 nucleotides match TRBD1. The length of the CDR3 is 14 residues. Germline V lookup: CDR1 SGHRS, CDR2 YFSETQ. V lost 0 bases, J lost 7 bases, and 5 bases stayed unmatched. CDR3 bases: TGCGCCAGCAGCTTGGGAGCAGGGGGCAGTGGCTACACCTTC. Translating it yields CASSLGAGGSGYTF.

Comments on this clone: The sample holds other DNA sequences that translate to the same CDR3. This sequence joins TRBV5-1 and TRBJ2-5, with D possibly matching TRBD1 (6 bases). The V and J ends lost 0 bases and 2 bases respectively, with 8 bases between them. The CDR3 is 14 residues long. CDR1 is SGHRS, CDR2 YFSETQ, per germline. The CDR3 DNA reads as TGCGCCAGCAGCTTGGCAGGGGATCAAGAGACCCAGTACTTC. Protein: CASSLAGDQETQYF.

The CDR3 loop reads CASPKQGSNTGELFF. CDR3 DNA sequence: TGTGCCAGCCCCAAACAGGGTTCGAACACCGGGGAGCTGTTTTTT. The gene calls are TRBV6-1 and TRBJ2-2; TRBD1 is a possible D gene (6 bases). Per germline, CDR1 MNHNS and CDR2 SASEGT. V was cut by 8 bases and J by 0 bases, with 13 bases left in between. CDR3 length: 15 amino acids.

This chain joins TRBV2 and TRBJ1-5; TRBD1 matches 9 bases. The CDR3 has 14 residues. Losses at the gene ends were 6 bases for V and 6 bases for J; bases not matched to a gene: 6. The germline CDR1 and CDR2 sequences are SNHLY and FYNNEI. The CDR3 is CASRLTGGFQPQHF. CDR3 DNA sequence: TGTGCCAGCAGACTTACAGGGGGCTTTCAGCCCCAGCATTTT.

V usage is TRBV7-9 and J usage is TRBJ2-5; 8 bases map to TRBD1. The V gene end was trimmed by 5 bases and the J gene end by 5 bases; junction bases not matched to a gene: 13. The CDR3 runs 16 residues. The germline V gene encodes CDR1 SEHNR and CDR2 FQNEAQ (reference sequence). The CDR3 protein is CASSLPRTGHKETQYF. The CDR3 DNA is TGTGCCAGCAGCCTTCCCCGGACAGGGCATAAGGAGACCCAGTACTTC.

The chain couples TRBV28 to TRBJ1-2, with a weak D call TRBD1 (5 bases). The CDR3 spans 15 residues. In germline, CDR1 is MDHEN, CDR2 SYDVKM. V dropped 3 bases and J dropped 4 bases, with 15 bases sitting between them. CDR3 loop: CASSFHRGRRYGYTF. The CDR3 region has the DNA TGTGCCAGCAGTTTCCACCGGGGCCGGCGCTATGGCTACACCTTC.

Only one count was recorded for this clone. The chain employs TRBV5-4 and TRBJ2-6; D might be TRBD1 or TRBD2, each matching 5 bases. Trimming stripped 2 bases from V and 3 bases from J, with 12 bases between. From germline, CDR1 is SGHNT and CDR2 YYREEE (reference sequence). The CDR3 is made up of 16 amino acids. DNA for the CDR3: TGTGCCAGCAGCTTCGCCAGGGACGGTGGGGCCAACGTCCTGACTTTC. It is translated as CASSFARDGGANVLTF.

This clone was seen once. V and J are TRBV2 and TRBJ1-3; 8 positions match TRBD1. This CDR3 contains 17 residues. V lost 6 bases and J lost 0; bases outside the gene matches: 10. The germline V gene has CDR1 SNHLY and CDR2 FYNNEI. The CDR3 DNA reads as TGTGCCAGCAGATCCGGGACAGGACCTTACTCTGGAAACACCATATATTTT. It encodes CASRSGTGPYSGNTIYF.

This clone was counted between two and nine times. V usage is TRBV1 and J usage is TRBJ1-1; the listed D gene, TRBD1, was not tested against the DNA. TRBV1 has pseudogene status. The CDR3 has 16 residues. CDR3 sequence (DNA): TGCACCAGCAGCCAGGGGGGGACAGGAGTGAACACTGAAGCTTTCTTT. Residues: CTSSQGGTGVNTEAFF.

The V gene is TRBV6-5, the J gene TRBJ2-5; 10 bases align to TRBD1. The J call may be incorrect, as the DNA end agrees better with TRBJ2-7. The CDR3 contains 15 residues. CDR1 and CDR2 from the germline V gene are MNHEY and SVGAGI. The chain's CDR3 is CASSFGQGVTYEQYF. The CDR3 bases are TGTGCCAGCAGCTTTGGACAGGGGGTTACCTACGAGCAGTACTTC.

The V call is TRBV29-1, the J call TRBJ1-4, with D possibly matching TRBD1 (5 bases). Germline V gene data show CDR1 as SQVTM and CDR2 as ANQGSEA. This CDR3 has 17 residues. V lost 5 bases and J lost 1, with 20 bases in between. The CDR3 loop reads CSVTHGWGGGTNEKLFF. The CDR3 DNA reads as TGCAGCGTTACCCATGGTTGGGGCGGTGGAACTAATGAAAAACTGTTTTTT.

The rearrangement uses TRBV7-2 and TRBJ2-1, with a tentative D call TRBD2 (6 bases). Per germline, CDR1 SGHTA and CDR2 FQGNSA. The V end lost 1 base, the J end lost 9 bases, and 13 bases lay between the germline ends. The CDR3 is 14 residues long. The CDR3 bases are TGTGCCAGCAGCTTAGGGACTAATCACGCTGAGCAGTTCTTC. Translating gives CASSLGTNHAEQFF.

The chain employs TRBV10-3 and TRBJ1-2; weak D call: TRBD1 (6 bases). Germline V lookup: CDR1 ENHRY, CDR2 SYGVKD. Trimming pared 3 bases from V and 6 bases from J, leaving 14 bases between. CDR3 size: 14 residues. In nucleotides, the CDR3 is TGTGCCATCAGTGACCACAGGGCGGCGGATGGCTACACCTTC. Translated, it gives CAISDHRAADGYTF.

On this clone: This same CDR3 is encoded by further DNA sequences in the sample. J is TRBJ2-4 and V is TRBV30; D unresolved. The germline V gene encodes CDR1 GTSNPN and CDR2 SVGIG (reference sequence). The CDR3 consists of 12 residues. Trimming pared 3 bases from V and 1 base from J, leaving 4 bases between. The CDR3 here is CAWREAKNIQYF. Written as DNA, the CDR3 is TGTGCCTGGAGGGAGGCCAAAAACATTCAGTACTTC.

CDR3 sequence (DNA): TGTGCCAGCAGTTTATTTGGGCCTACTAATGAAAAACTGTTTTTT. It codes for CASSLFGPTNEKLFF. The chain links TRBV27 to TRBJ1-4; D is unclear. V was cut by 1 base and J by 2 bases, with 8 bases left in between. Germline-derived CDR1 and CDR2 are MNHEY and SMNVEV (reference sequence). The CDR3 is made up of 15 amino acids.

This clone appeared a single time. This sequence joins TRBV5-1 and TRBJ2-3; D perhaps matches TRBD1 (6 bases). The V end was cut by 4 bases, the J end by 4 bases, with 13 bases between. This CDR3 is built from 14 residues. The germline gives CDR1 SGHRS, CDR2 YFSETQ. The CDR3 DNA sequence: TGCGCCAGCAGCCTGGGACAAACACCAGATACGCAGTATTTT. Its translation: CASSLGQTPDTQYF.

This chain links TRBV10-3 with TRBJ1-2, with 8 bases fitting TRBD1. V lost 4 bases and J lost 8; bases outside the gene matches: 12. The V gene's germline CDR1 is ENHRY and CDR2 SYGVKD. CDR3 size: 15 residues. For the CDR3, the DNA is TGTGCCATCAGTGGGGGCAGGGACAGGCAGGACGGCTACACCTTC. Translated, it gives CAISGGRDRQDGYTF.

This chain links TRBV4-2 with TRBJ2-1; 7 bases align to TRBD2. After removal of 5 bases from V and 1 base from J, the junction contained 5 bases not matched to a gene. Germline V gene sequence: CDR1 LGHNA, CDR2 YNFKEQ. The CDR3 is 15 amino acids. The DNA of the CDR3 is TGTGCCAGCAGCTCGGGGGGTGAGTCCTACAATGAGCAGTTCTTC. Protein product: CASSSGGESYNEQFF.

The chain employs TRBV6-1 and TRBJ2-2, with a possible D match to TRBD2 (6 bases). Germline V gene data show CDR1 as MNHNS and CDR2 as SASEGT. This CDR3 is built from 15 residues. Trimming left V 6 bases short and J 7 bases short, with 18 bases between. The CDR3 loop is CASRVRLGSGGELFF. CDR3 coding DNA: TGTGCCAGCAGGGTTCGACTAGGATCGGGCGGGGAGCTGTTTTTT.

The sample holds one count of this clone. The gene calls are TRBV2 and TRBJ1-4; 7 bases match TRBD1. The CDR3 has 13 residues. In germline, CDR1 is SNHLY, CDR2 FYNNEI. Trimming at V came to 6 bases and at J to 8 bases, leaving 6 bases not matched to a gene. CDR3 sequence reads: CASSGTEGEKLFF. The CDR3 coding sequence is TGTGCCAGCAGCGGGACAGAGGGAGAAAAACTGTTTTTT.

This clone was found once. J is TRBJ1-3 and V is TRBV7-2, with 8 bases aligning to TRBD1. The germline CDR1 and CDR2 sequences are SGHTA and FQGNSA. V was pared by 8 bases and J by 0 bases, with 6 bases of the junction left unmatched. The CDR3 has 15 amino acids. The CDR3 DNA sequence: TGTGCCAGCTCGATAGACAGGGGCTCTGGAAACACCATATATTTT. Protein product: CASSIDRGSGNTIYF.

The CDR3 coding sequence is TGTGCCAGCAGCTTTGAGGGGGGCACCATATATTTT. Its translation is CASSFEGGTIYF. V is TRBV7-8 and J is TRBJ1-3; D possibly corresponds to TRBD1 (6 bases). CDR3 length: 12 residues. Germline CDR1 reads SGHVS; CDR2 reads FQNEAQ. Trimming cost V 3 bases and J 9 bases, with 9 bases left between them. Full variable domain (rest looked up from reference TRBV7-8 and TRBJ1-3): GAGVSQSPRYKVAKRGQDVALRCDPISGHVSLFWYQQALGQGPEFLTYFQNEAQLDKSGLPSDRFFAERPEGSVSTLKIQRTQQEDSAVYLCASSFEGGTIYFGEGSWLTVV.